This TCR beta chain emerged from a study of T-cell reconstitution after alpha-beta-depleted transplantation in children. Study-level findings and limits: Expanded graft clones numbering several hundred reportedly gave rise to alpha-beta T cells about two months after transplant. Surviving recipient cells, namely T cells and thymic progenitors, were the source of high day-60 TCRbeta diversity in some patients. Fresh T-cell production supplied most of the T-cell counts and diversity seen one year after transplant.

This clonotype appeared many times. Antigen specificity is unknown. Preparation of the TCRbeta library used unique molecular identifiers. TCRdb reprocessed the PCR reads via MiXCR and lists one record per CDR3 protein. The sample has roughly 160,000 distinct CDR3 sequences; 11% are singletons. Germline V lookup: CDR1 MDHEN, CDR2 SYDVKM. Trimming removed 8 bases at V and 6 bases at J, with 20 bases between. CDR3 size: 14 residues. V is TRBV28 and J is TRBJ2-7; D may match TRBD1 or TRBD2 (5 bases each). This sample comprised PBMCs, obtained before TCRalphabeta/CD19-depleted stem cell transplant. The clonotype was recovered from a boy aged 2 to 9 with acute myeloid leukemia, due to receive a stem cell transplant. The CDR3 bases are TGTGCCAGCGCCCTAGCACAGGTCGCCGCCGAGCAGTACTTC. Residues: CASALAQVAAEQYF.